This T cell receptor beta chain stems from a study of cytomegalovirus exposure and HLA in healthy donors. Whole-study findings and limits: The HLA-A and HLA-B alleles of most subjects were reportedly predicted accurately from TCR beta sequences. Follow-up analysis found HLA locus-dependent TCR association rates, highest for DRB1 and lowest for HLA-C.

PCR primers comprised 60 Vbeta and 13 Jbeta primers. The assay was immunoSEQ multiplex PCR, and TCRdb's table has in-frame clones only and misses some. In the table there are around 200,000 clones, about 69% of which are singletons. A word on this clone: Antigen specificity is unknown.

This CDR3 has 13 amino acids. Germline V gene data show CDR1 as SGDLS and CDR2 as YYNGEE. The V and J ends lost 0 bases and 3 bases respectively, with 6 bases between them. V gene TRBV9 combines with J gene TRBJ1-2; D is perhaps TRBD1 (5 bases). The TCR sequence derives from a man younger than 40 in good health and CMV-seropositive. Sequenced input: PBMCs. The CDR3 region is CASSVGGDYGYTF. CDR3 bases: TGTGCCAGCAGCGTAGGGGGCGACTATGGCTACACCTTC. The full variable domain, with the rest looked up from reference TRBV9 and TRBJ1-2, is DSGVTQTPKHLITATGQRVTLRCSPRSGDLSVYWYQQSLDQGLQFLIQYYNGEERAKGNILERFSAQQFPDLHSELNLSSLELGDSALYFCASSVGGDYGYTFGSGTRLTVV.